The source of this TCR beta chain is a study of cytomegalovirus exposure and HLA in healthy donors. About this clone itself: The target antigen is unknown.

CDR1 MNHEY and CDR2 SMNVEV come from the germline V gene (reference sequence). CDR3 size: 17 residues. V lost 3 bases, J lost 5 bases, and 9 bases stayed unmatched. Study findings and constraints: For cytomegalovirus status, the classifier reportedly gave diagnoses with high specificity and sensitivity.

Researchers ran the PCR with 60 Vbeta and 13 Jbeta primers. Produced via immunoSEQ multiplex PCR; TCRdb's table is partial and in-frame only. The sample records some 90,000 clones, over 70% being singletons. The TCR was taken from a man aged 40-50 years in good health and CMV-seronegative. The rearrangement uses TRBV27 and TRBJ2-1; 11 bases align to TRBD2. Sequences were obtained from PBMCs. The CDR3 region is CASSLYYGTSGNNEQFF. In nucleotides, the CDR3 is TGTGCCAGCAGTTTGTACTATGGGACTAGCGGAAACAATGAGCAGTTCTTC.